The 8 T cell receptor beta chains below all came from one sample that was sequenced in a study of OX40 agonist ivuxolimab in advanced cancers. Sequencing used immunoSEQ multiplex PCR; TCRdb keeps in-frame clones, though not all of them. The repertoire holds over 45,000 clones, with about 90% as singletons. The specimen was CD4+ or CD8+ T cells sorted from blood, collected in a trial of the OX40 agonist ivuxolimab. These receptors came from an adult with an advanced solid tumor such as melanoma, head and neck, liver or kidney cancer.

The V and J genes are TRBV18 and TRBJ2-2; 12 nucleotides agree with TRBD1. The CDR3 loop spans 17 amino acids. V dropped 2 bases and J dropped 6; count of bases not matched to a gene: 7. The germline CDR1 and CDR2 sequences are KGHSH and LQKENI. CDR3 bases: TGTGCCAGCTCACCAGGGACAGGGGGCTCGGGCGCCGGGGAGCTGTTTTTT. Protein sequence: CASSPGTGGSGAGELFF.

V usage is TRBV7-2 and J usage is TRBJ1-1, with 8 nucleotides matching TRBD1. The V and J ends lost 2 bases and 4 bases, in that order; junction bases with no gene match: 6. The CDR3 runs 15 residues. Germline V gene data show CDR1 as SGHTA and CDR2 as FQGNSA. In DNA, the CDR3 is TGTGCCAGCAGCTTAACTTTCCAGGGGGCCACTGAAGCTTTCTTT. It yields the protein CASSLTFQGATEAFF.

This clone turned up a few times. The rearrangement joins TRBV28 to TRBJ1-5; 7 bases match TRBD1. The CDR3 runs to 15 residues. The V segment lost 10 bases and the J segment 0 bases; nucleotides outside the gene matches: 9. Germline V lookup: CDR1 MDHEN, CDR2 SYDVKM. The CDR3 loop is CATESTGYSNQPQHF. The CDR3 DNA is TGTGCCACCGAATCGACAGGGTATAGCAATCAGCCCCAGCATTTT.

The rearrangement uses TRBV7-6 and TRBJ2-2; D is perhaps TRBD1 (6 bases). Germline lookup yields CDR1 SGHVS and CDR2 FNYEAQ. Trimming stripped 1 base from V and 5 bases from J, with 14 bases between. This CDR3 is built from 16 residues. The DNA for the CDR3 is TGTGCCAGCAGCTTAGTACAGGGACGTGGGACCGGGGAGCTGTTTTTT. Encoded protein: CASSLVQGRGTGELFF.

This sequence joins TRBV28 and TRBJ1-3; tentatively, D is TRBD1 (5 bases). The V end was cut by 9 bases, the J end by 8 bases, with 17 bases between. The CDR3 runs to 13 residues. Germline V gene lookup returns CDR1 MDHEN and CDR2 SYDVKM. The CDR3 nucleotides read TGTGCCAGTTGTGGGGCAGATCTGTACACCATATATTTT. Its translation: CASCGADLYTIYF. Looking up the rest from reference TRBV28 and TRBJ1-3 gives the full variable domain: DVKVTQSSRYLVKRTGEKVFLECVQDMDHENMFWYRQDPGLGLRLIYFSYDVKMKEKGDIPEGYSVSREKKERFSLILESASTNQTSMYLCASCGADLYTIYFGEGSWLTVV.

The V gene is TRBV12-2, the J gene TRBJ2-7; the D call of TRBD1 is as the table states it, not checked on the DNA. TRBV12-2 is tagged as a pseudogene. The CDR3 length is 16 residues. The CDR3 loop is CASRLERRVKAYEQYF. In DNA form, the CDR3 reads TGTGCAAGTCGCTTAGAGCGCAGGGTCAAGGCCTACGAGCAGTACTTC.

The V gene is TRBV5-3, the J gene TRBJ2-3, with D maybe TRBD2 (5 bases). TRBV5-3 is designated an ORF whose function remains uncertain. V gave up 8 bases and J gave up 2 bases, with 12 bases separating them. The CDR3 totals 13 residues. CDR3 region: CASRSTITDTQYF. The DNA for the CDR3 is TGTGCCAGTCGGTCGACTATCACAGATACGCAGTATTTT.

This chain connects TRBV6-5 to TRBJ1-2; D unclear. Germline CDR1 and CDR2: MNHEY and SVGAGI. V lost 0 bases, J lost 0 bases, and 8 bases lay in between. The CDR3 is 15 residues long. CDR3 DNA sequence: TGTGCCAGCAGTTACTCCCACGCAGCTAACTATGGCTACACCTTC. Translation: CASSYSHAANYGYTF.